The next 14 T cell receptor beta chains were all read from a single sample in a study of CXCR3-negative and CXCR3-positive naive CD8 T cells. UMI-labeled 5' RACE yielded the TRB cDNA libraries. TCRdb reprocessed the 5' RACE reads and keeps a single row for each CDR3 protein, giving no DNA. The sample table sets out 41,000 or so distinct CDR3 sequences. Sequenced material: naive CXCR3- CD8+ T cells from blood. Noted subset: CD45RO-CCR7+CD27+CD95- naive CD8+ T cells lacking CXCR3 (TNR3-). These receptors all stem from a human donor in good health. Some clones in this sample may be carry-over from other donors' samples.

The chain is built from TRBV5-5 and TRBJ2-5; checking the TCRdb D call of TRBD2 is not possible without DNA. The CDR3 covers 15 residues. Germline-derived CDR1 and CDR2 are SGHKS and YYEKEE (reference sequence). CDR3 protein: CASSSTSGVVETQYF.

The chain has TRBV11-2 and TRBJ2-3. Germline assignment: CDR1 SGHAT and CDR2 FQNNGV. This CDR3 contains 16 residues. The CDR3 sequence is CASSLMVSSPADTQYF.

The chain couples TRBV20-1 to TRBJ1-2; the D gene TCRdb calls, TRBD1, cannot be checked with no DNA. The CDR3 totals 14 residues. Germline values: CDR1 DFQATT, CDR2 SNEGSKA (reference sequence). The CDR3 here is CSARDPAGGYGYTF.

The chain has TRBV29-1 and TRBJ2-7. The germline V gene has CDR1 SQVTM and CDR2 ANQGSEA. This CDR3 has 13 residues. CDR3 sequence: CSVVPSSTGEQYF.

This sequence joins TRBV7-8 and TRBJ2-5; absent DNA, TCRdb's TRBD1 call cannot be checked. The CDR3 is made up of 13 amino acids. The germline CDR1 and CDR2 sequences are SGHVS and FQNEAQ. CDR3 amino acids: CASKRTGQETQYF. The variable domain in full, with the rest retrieved from reference TRBV7-8 and TRBJ2-5, is GAGVSQSPRYKVAKRGQDVALRCDPISGHVSLFWYQQALGQGPEFLTYFQNEAQLDKSGLPSDRFFAERPEGSVSTLKIQRTQQEDSAVYLCASKRTGQETQYFGPGTRLLVL.

The gene calls are TRBV19 and TRBJ2-1. CDR1 is LNHDA, CDR2 SQIVND, per germline (reference sequence). The CDR3 spans 16 residues. The CDR3 loop is CASTLDRQNSYNEQFF.

This chain connects TRBV4-3 to TRBJ2-1; TCRdb indicates TRBD1, and absent DNA this call remains unverified. CDR1 and CDR2 (germline): LGHNA, YSLEER. The CDR3 consists of 17 residues. The CDR3 region is CASSHGTGGAFPEKQFF.

The chain combines TRBV9 with TRBJ2-7; TCRdb's assignment of TRBD1 cannot be checked, as there is no DNA. The germline V gene encodes CDR1 SGDLS and CDR2 YYNGEE. This CDR3 is 16 amino acids long. The CDR3 protein is CASNPRVSIPLKEQYF.

The chain's CDR3 is CSAKRGSSYEQYF. The chain recombines TRBV20-1 with TRBJ2-7; TCRdb names TRBD2, which stays unverified in the absence of DNA. CDR3 length: 13 residues. CDR1 and CDR2 (germline): DFQATT, SNEGSKA (reference sequence).

The chain is built from TRBV4-1 and TRBJ2-1. Germline V gene lookup returns CDR1 MGHRA and CDR2 YSYEKL. The CDR3 runs to 13 residues. This CDR3 reads CASSQDPSPEQFF.

CDR3 protein: CASSLFLAPTLSTDQETQYF. This chain connects TRBV7-2 to TRBJ2-5; TCRdb proposes TRBD1, but this gene call is untestable without DNA. CDR1 is SGHTA and CDR2 is FQGNSA in the germline V gene. The CDR3 covers 20 residues.

This chain links TRBV29-1 with TRBJ2-7; TCRdb lists TRBD1, though no DNA is available to test this call. Germline-derived CDR1 and CDR2 are SQVTM and ANQGSEA. The CDR3 has 12 amino acids. The CDR3: CSVGQLTYEQYF.

The rearrangement links TRBV7-9 to TRBJ2-1; TCRdb lists TRBD2, though no DNA is available to test this call. Germline V gene lookup returns CDR1 SEHNR and CDR2 FQNEAQ (reference sequence). The CDR3 is 12 residues long. The CDR3 loop reads CASSLGGEWQFF.

CDR3 sequence reads: CASNLIAGITGELFF. The gene calls are TRBV19 and TRBJ2-2; TCRdb reports TRBD2, a call that lacks DNA to check it against. Per germline, CDR1 LNHDA and CDR2 SQIVND (reference sequence). The CDR3 loop spans 15 amino acids.